This T cell receptor beta chain was identified during a study of T cells in Graves' hyperthyroidism and ophthalmopathy. Study-level background: Peripheral blood was collected at initial diagnosis, before any treatment. Findings and limits, study-wide: The model forecast ophthalmopathy, anticipating it by a median about 6.5 months before onset.

The V and J ends lost 5 bases and 2 bases respectively, with 10 bases between them. This CDR3 comprises 14 residues. Germline V gives CDR1 MNHNS, CDR2 SASEGT. This clonotype was observed many times. What it recognizes is unknown. The TCR beta CDR3 regions underwent amplification using RNA transcripts as the source. The study used the HTBI primer set for a first-round RT-PCR of the TCR CDR3. TCRdb recomputed calls from the multiplex PCR reads with MiXCR, one row per CDR3 protein. The sample shows some 740,000 distinct CDR3 sequences, 13% to 15% of them seen only once. Among the patients, aged 18 to 65, hyperthyroidism was newly diagnosed and had lasted under 2 months.

This chain uses TRBV6-1 with TRBJ1-5, with D perhaps TRBD1 (6 bases). The receptor's source is a young woman with Graves' hyperthyroidism. Source material: blood. The CDR3 is CASSSAGGNQPQHF. The DNA for the CDR3 is TGTGCCAGCAGTTCCGCAGGGGGCAATCAGCCCCAGCATTTT.